These 22 T cell receptor beta chains share one sample of origin, sequenced in a study of T-cell memory formation after mild COVID-19 (dated by TCRdb to 2020 to 2022). Libraries came from 5' RACE. Sequencing relied on an Illumina NovaSeq 6000. TCRdb handled the public reads itself, with Q25 trimming in fastp and clone calling in MiXCR, and kept productive beta chains. Duplicate CDR3 protein sequences are folded into a single record with the most common DNA and genes. The sample yields about 250,000 distinct CDR3 sequences; more than 15% were counted once. The ten largest account for roughly 23% of the sample. The specimen was PBMCs or a T cell subset sorted from them (not recorded which). The source of these receptors is a man younger than 35 who had mild COVID-19 (a few samples of this study predate the infection). The sample titles of this study are shuffled in the database, so cell type and time point are left out; the donor was told from shared clones.

The chain employs TRBV14 and TRBJ2-7, with D perhaps TRBD1 or TRBD2 (5 bases each). Germline V gene lookup returns CDR1 SGHDN and CDR2 FVKESK. This CDR3 has 15 amino acids. The V end was cut by 2 bases, the J end by 2 bases, with 13 bases between. Written as DNA, the CDR3 is TGTGCCAGCAGCCAAACAGGCCGGGAAACCTACGAGCAGTACTTC. Protein: CASSQTGRETYEQYF. The whole variable domain, remainder taken from reference TRBV14 and TRBJ2-7, is EAGVTQFPSHSVIEKGQTVTLRCDPISGHDNLYWYRRVMGKEIKFLLHFVKESKQDESGMPNNRFLAERTGGTYSTLKVQPAELEDSGVYFCASSQTGRETYEQYFGPGTRLTVT.

The chain employs TRBV7-3 and TRBJ2-3; D unresolved. The CDR3 has 13 residues. CDR1 is SGHTA, CDR2 FQGTGA, per germline. V was trimmed by 5 bases and J by 2 bases, leaving 8 bases between them. For the CDR3, the DNA is TGTGCCAGCAGCCTTAAAGCCACAGATACGCAGTATTTT. It codes for CASSLKATDTQYF. Full variable domain (missing parts from reference TRBV7-3 and TRBJ2-3): GAGVSQTPSNKVTEKGKYVELRCDPISGHTALYWYRQSLGQGPEFLIYFQGTGAADDSGLPNDRFFAVRPEGSVSTLKIQRTERGDSAVYLCASSLKATDTQYFGPGTRLTVL.

The CDR3 DNA reads as TGTGCCAGCAGTCGTTTCAGTGGGGCGGCCGGTTCGGCCCTCCACTTT. Protein product: CASSRFSGAAGSALHF. The V and J genes are TRBV6-5 and TRBJ1-6; the D gene is possibly TRBD1 (5 bases). The CDR3 totals 16 residues. CDR1 is MNHEY, CDR2 SVGAGI, per germline. Trimming took off 5 bases at V and 14 bases at J, with 25 bases between the two ends.

The chain links TRBV12-3 or TRBV12-4 to TRBJ2-1; 9 nucleotides agree with TRBD2. This CDR3 has 16 amino acids. The V segment lost 3 bases and the J segment 7 bases; nucleotides outside the gene matches: 10. This chain's CDR3 is CASSFGLAGSGNEQFF. In DNA, the CDR3 is TGTGCCAGCAGTTTTGGGCTAGCGGGGTCCGGGAATGAGCAGTTCTTC.

This CDR3 reads CASSLEGLQPDTQYF. CDR3 nucleotide sequence: TGTGCCAGCAGCTTGGAGGGGCTGCAACCAGATACGCAGTATTTT. The V call is TRBV5-5, the J call TRBJ2-3; D may be TRBD1 (5 bases). From germline, CDR1 is SGHKS and CDR2 YYEKEE (reference sequence). This CDR3 has 15 amino acids. The V end lost 0 bases, the J end lost 4 bases, and 12 bases lay between the germline ends.

The chain employs TRBV7-2 and TRBJ1-2; tentatively, D is TRBD1 (6 bases). Germline lookup yields CDR1 SGHTA and CDR2 FQGNSA. With 5 bases removed from V and 1 base from J, the gap between germline ends came to 11 bases. The CDR3 contains 14 residues. CDR3 region: CASSRGQINYGYTF. CDR3 nucleotide sequence: TGTGCCAGCAGCCGCGGACAGATTAACTATGGCTACACCTTC.

CDR3 DNA: TGTGCCAGCAGCTTAGCCGAAGATACGCAGTATTTT. Its protein is CASSLAEDTQYF. The chain joins TRBV7-9 to TRBJ2-3; D is unresolved. V lost 0 bases and J 5 bases, leaving 3 bases between the germline ends. The CDR3 consists of 12 residues. Germline values: CDR1 SEHNR, CDR2 FQNEAQ (reference sequence).

CDR3 nucleotide sequence: TGCAGTGCTAGCACCGACTTGAACACTGAAGCTTTCTTT. This sequence encodes CSASTDLNTEAFF. This chain connects TRBV20-1 to TRBJ1-1; D is unresolved. There are 13 residues in the CDR3. The ends were cut back, 3 bases at V and 0 bases at J, with 8 bases in the middle. Germline CDR1 reads DFQATT; CDR2 reads SNEGSKA (reference sequence).

This rearrangement joins TRBV20-1 to TRBJ1-1; D is uncertain. CDR1 is DFQATT, CDR2 SNEGSKA, per germline (reference sequence). This CDR3 is built from 12 residues. The V and J ends lost 6 bases and 3 bases respectively, with 11 bases between them. The CDR3 reads CSARPVDTEAFF. In DNA, the CDR3 is TGCAGTGCCCGCCCTGTTGACACTGAAGCTTTCTTT.

This rearrangement joins TRBV6-5 to TRBJ1-6, with 10 bases lining up with TRBD1. This CDR3 region has 13 residues. CDR1 is MNHEY, CDR2 SVGAGI, per germline. V shed 6 bases, J shed 10 bases, and the junction held 3 bases outside the gene matches. The CDR3 reads CASRTGGESPLHF. DNA for the CDR3: TGTGCCAGCAGGACAGGGGGCGAATCACCCCTCCACTTT.

In this sample, this clonotype turned up a few times. The J gene is TRBJ2-2, the V gene TRBV12-3 or TRBV12-4; D possibly corresponds to TRBD1 (6 bases). The germline V and J ends were trimmed by 6 bases and 7 bases, with 12 bases remaining between them. The CDR3 is made up of 13 amino acids. This CDR3 is CASRQGRGGELFF. CDR3 DNA sequence: TGTGCCAGCAGACAGGGTCGTGGCGGGGAGCTGTTTTTT.

This clonotype was picked up a small number of times. This chain connects TRBV24-1 to TRBJ2-1; 8 positions match TRBD2. This CDR3 spans 14 amino acids. With 5 bases clipped from V and 8 bases from J, the junction kept 7 bases outside the gene matches. Germline V lookup: CDR1 KGHDR, CDR2 SFDVKD. This CDR3 is CATSAAGGPDEQFF. CDR3 sequence (DNA): TGTGCCACCAGTGCCGCGGGGGGTCCAGATGAGCAGTTCTTC.

The rearrangement joins TRBV29-1 to TRBJ2-7, with D perhaps TRBD2 (5 bases). Looked up from germline, CDR1 is SQVTM and CDR2 is ANQGSEA. The CDR3 length is 13 residues. CDR3 sequence (DNA): TGCATCCCGAGGGTCCGGAGTAGATACGAGCAGTACGTC. It codes for CIPRVRSRYEQYV.

The genes are TRBV6-2 or TRBV6-3 and TRBJ2-5, with 8 bases fitting TRBD1. The CDR3 loop spans 14 amino acids. V shed 4 bases and J 4 bases; nucleotides not matched to a gene: 5. Germline lookup yields CDR1 MNHEY and CDR2 SVGEGT. DNA for the CDR3: TGTGCCAGCAGTTCGACAGGGGAACCAGAGACCCAGTACTTC. Translation: CASSSTGEPETQYF.

The CDR3 region has the DNA TGTGCCAGCGGGACGGCCACAGATACGCAGTATTTT. It encodes CASGTATDTQYF. This sequence joins TRBV28 and TRBJ2-3; the D call may be TRBD1 or TRBD2 (5 bases each). This CDR3 comprises 12 residues. The V and J ends lost 8 bases and 2 bases respectively, with 8 bases between them. The germline gives CDR1 MDHEN, CDR2 SYDVKM.

The gene calls are TRBV5-5 and TRBJ2-1; unclear D gene. CDR3 length: 12 amino acids. Trimming stripped 0 bases from V and 8 bases from J, with 6 bases between. Germline CDR1 SGHKS, CDR2 YYEKEE (reference sequence). The CDR3 coding sequence is TGTGCCAGCAGCTTGGCGGGTTATGAGCAGTTCTTC. Its protein is CASSLAGYEQFF.

This clonotype has just a few counts. V and J are TRBV6-5 and TRBJ1-2, with 9 nucleotides matching TRBD1. This CDR3 region has 14 residues. Germline lookup yields CDR1 MNHEY and CDR2 SVGAGI. The ends lost 1 base at V and 8 bases at J; junction bases unmatched: 5. CDR3: CASSYLGTGYGYTF. The DNA of the CDR3 is TGTGCCAGCAGTTACTTGGGGACAGGGTACGGCTACACCTTC.

This clonotype came up a few times. CDR3 sequence reads: CASSINRGPQETQYF. DNA of the CDR3: TGTGCCAGCAGCATCAACAGGGGGCCGCAAGAGACCCAGTACTTC. V is TRBV7-2 and J is TRBJ2-5, with 9 bases matching TRBD1. Germline V gene data show CDR1 as SGHTA and CDR2 as FQGNSA. Germline trimming cut 5 bases from V and 2 bases from J; bases unmatched to any gene: 6. The CDR3 consists of 15 residues.

This clonotype was seen many times. The chain carries TRBV4-3 and TRBJ1-6, with D tentatively TRBD1 (5 bases). The CDR3 sequence is 18 residues long. The germline CDR1 and CDR2 sequences are LGHNA and YSLEER. V dropped 1 base and J dropped 7 bases, with 20 bases sitting between them. The CDR3 loop is CASSQAVAMDRGNSPLHF. CDR3 DNA sequence: TGCGCCAGCAGCCAAGCCGTAGCCATGGACCGGGGGAATTCACCCCTCCACTTT.

This clonotype was seen a few times. V is TRBV24-1 and J is TRBJ2-3; 10 bases match TRBD2. Germline V lookup: CDR1 KGHDR, CDR2 SFDVKD. The V and J ends lost 3 bases and 6 bases, in that order; junction bases with no gene match: 5. This CDR3 region has 15 residues. CDR3 in DNA: TGTGCCACCAGTGATCATAGCGGGGGGCTGGATACGCAGTATTTT. Translation: CATSDHSGGLDTQYF.

This clonotype was counted between two and nine times. The gene calls are TRBV5-1 and TRBJ2-1, with 10 bases fitting TRBD2. Trimming at V came to 0 bases and at J to 0 bases, leaving 3 bases not matched to a gene. This CDR3 region has 17 residues. Germline V gives CDR1 SGHRS, CDR2 YFSETQ. The CDR3 bases are TGCGCCAGCAGCTTGGAGGCTAGCGGGAGCTCCTACAATGAGCAGTTCTTC. This gives the protein CASSLEASGSSYNEQFF.

This clonotype came up a few times. The gene calls are TRBV11-2 and TRBJ2-2; unclear D gene. The CDR3 is 13 residues long. Germline assignment: CDR1 SGHAT and CDR2 FQNNGV. The V gene lost 1 base and the J gene lost 6 bases, with 6 bases spanning the gap. CDR3 nucleotide sequence: TGTGCCAGCAGCTTAGGTGACGCCGGGGAGCTGTTTTTT. It specifies CASSLGDAGELFF.